This entry concerns a single TCR beta chain. Many counts were recorded for this clonotype. No antigen is known for it. Base qualities are not provided; no much larger clone lies one nucleotide away. These data come from a study of Graves' ophthalmopathy and Graves' hyperthyroidism (dated by TCRdb to 2017 to 2018). Looking at the study overall: Peripheral blood was collected before any treatment was given, at the time of initial diagnosis. TCR beta repertoire signatures were used to distinguish Graves' ophthalmopathy from Graves' hyperthyroidism and to predict progression to ophthalmopathy. An independent validation cohort comprised some 18 hyperthyroidism patients and roughly 15 patients who later progressed from hyperthyroidism to ophthalmopathy. In total, 135 blood samples were TCR-sequenced: around 42 ophthalmopathy, some 80 hyperthyroidism and roughly 17 hyperthyroidism-to-ophthalmopathy patients. To explore V-J signatures distinguishing ophthalmopathy from hyperthyroidism, a discovery set of roughly 100 patients (roughly 44 ophthalmopathy, 55 to 60 stable hyperthyroidism) was enrolled. Following sample collection, hyperthyroidism patients were given methimazole at a starting dose of 30 mg daily, and ophthalmopathy patients were given high-dose intravenous methylprednisolone. In more than five hyperthyroidism patients, the T-cell repertoires found in thyroid tissue were compared with those found in blood. For training and testing, the approximately 92 patients in the discovery cohort were randomly divided in a 7:3 ratio. Broad study findings and their caveats: In cross-validation, the 13-signature model distinguished ophthalmopathy from stable hyperthyroidism with approximately 90% sensitivity and 81% to 82% specificity, while in the test set the corresponding values were about 80% and 75%. Most expanded thyroid clonotypes with a frequency above 0.001 also appeared in blood, which suggests that blood repertoires may reflect the immune response in the thyroid. In validation, the model predicted ophthalmopathy progression with about 71% sensitivity and about 73% specificity; fewer than 15 predicted patients were CT-confirmed with GO in a median of about 7.1 months. No statistical method was used to predetermine the sample size, and group allocation was not hidden from the investigators.

Hyperthyroidism was considered stable if no progression to ophthalmopathy occurred within 18 months of follow-up. Hyperthyroidism patients were newly diagnosed, with disease duration under 2 months, and aged 18 to 65 years. Patients were excluded if they had other autoimmune diseases, uncontrolled infections, pregnancy or lactation. Clinical symptoms, serum thyroxine, TRAb, thyroid ultrasound and orbital computed tomography formed the basis of the diagnosis. PBMCs were isolated from about 10 ml of fresh peripheral blood by Ficoll-Paque density gradient centrifugation. Trizol reagent was used to extract the total RNA, and its quality was then checked on an Agilent 2100 Bioanalyzer. Between the V and J ends, shortened by 7 bases and 6 bases respectively, the junction contains 15 bases. Taken from cysteine to phenylalanine, the CDR3 has 13 residues. The kept DNA is CDR3 alone, 39 bases in frame from the first base. The germline V gene gives CDR1 as SNHLY and CDR2 as FYNNEI.

For repertoire sequencing, the TCR beta CDR3 regions were amplified from RNA transcripts. A first-round RT-PCR used HTBI primers with the Qiagen OneStep RT-PCR kit, followed by a second-round multiplex PCR, size selection and purification. Libraries were sequenced paired-end with 100 bp reads on an Illumina HiSeq2000. As for the authors' bioinformatics: SOAPnuke was used to process the reads, removing any read that contained adapters or uncalled bases, had a mean Phred below 15, or lacked an exact match to the constant primer or identifier. COPE v1.2.5 was used to merge the high-quality paired reads. Each unique nucleotide sequence was defined as a clonotype, and clonotypes were aligned to IMGT TRB V, D and J references with MiTCR v1.1. The analysis was limited to V-J combinations with a frequency above 0.0001, which together covered approximately 99% of the repertoires. For each V-J combination, a TCR clonal expansion and chaos score was defined as F50 clonal expansion divided by the chaos observed in the TCRdist matrix. Welch's t-statistics and random forest were used to narrow the features down to 10 to 15 V-J combinations, which were then fed into a naive Bayes classifier. The similarity between thyroid and blood repertoires was quantified using the Morisita-Horn index. TCRdb ran its own pipeline on the public reads, namely fastp trimming at Q25 and MiXCR clone calling, and kept in-frame beta chains. Rows matching on CDR3 protein sequence are summarized as one entry with the most common DNA and genes. The V and J calls reflect TCRdb's pipeline rather than the authors' work. This sample has 400,000 to 500,000 distinct CDR3 sequences in its table, and 20% to 25% of those were observed once. The ten largest clones add up to 2.5% to 3% of the sample.

The sequence came from a woman younger than 30 with stable Graves' hyperthyroidism. Donor details come from another sample of the same person, matched by shared clones. The chain links TRBV2 with TRBJ1-2; the D gene cannot be named for sure. The specimen was peripheral blood. CDR3 loop: CASIGSGYHGYTF. The nucleotides read TGTGCCAGCATAGGATCAGGTTATCATGGCTACACCTTC.